These T cell receptor beta chains were read from a single sample in a study of T cell repertoires and leukemia-associated antigens. In TCRdb, the 5' RACE reads were re-called with MiXCR into one record per CDR3 protein. The repertoire holds 9,500 to 15,000 distinct CDR3 sequences, with about 38% as singletons. These receptors have no identified antigens. The source material was CD3+ T cells sorted from blood and cultured. Receptor source: a female donor in good health. The CDR3 runs from the conserved cysteine through the conserved F or W. A D gene is named only where the DNA matches it firmly. Expanded clones are given a class, and other clones once, few, many or no size at all.

TRBV12-3/TRBV12-4,.,TRBJ1-5,.,TGTGCCAGCAGTCCTACTGCGGCGTCGCAGGGTGTTCCCCATAGTGACAATCAGCCCCAGCATTTT,CASSPTAASQGVPHSDNQPQHF
TRBV7-2,many,TRBJ2-2,TRBD2,TGTGCCAGCAGCTTAATGTGGACTAGCGGGAGGGCCGGGACCGGGGAGCTGTTTTTT,CASSLMWTSGRAGTGELFF
TRBV20-1,medium-sized,TRBJ1-1,.,TGCAGTGCTAGAAGGCCAGTCCAGCACACTGAAGCTTTCTTT,CSARRPVQHTEAFF
TRBV5-1,many,TRBJ2-4,TRBD2,TGCGCCAGCAGCTTCTCTAGCGGGAGAAACATTCAGTACTTC,CASSFSSGRNIQYF
TRBV7-2,.,TRBJ2-5,.,TGTGCCAGCAGCTTAGTTTGGCAAGAGACCCAGTACTTC,CASSLVWQETQYF
TRBV12-3/TRBV12-4,few,TRBJ2-7,.,TGTGCCAGCAGCCCTCCTACCGGGACTCGCAGCGACGAGCAGTACTTC,CASSPPTGTRSDEQYF
TRBV5-1,.,TRBJ1-1,.,TGCGCCAGCAGCTACCGGGCCTCCACTGAAGCTTTCTTT,CASSYRASTEAFF
TRBV19,.,TRBJ2-6,.,TGTGCCAGTAGTATCCATGAGGGGTCTGGGGCCAACGTCCTGACTTTC,CASSIHEGSGANVLTF
TRBV5-1,many,TRBJ2-1,.,TGCGCCAGCAGCGCGGGTCTAGGGGAGGTAGCGTTCAGAGAGCAGTTCTTC,CASSAGLGEVAFREQFF
TRBV4-3,few,TRBJ2-3,TRBD2,TGCGCCAGCTCCCCCTCGGTGGCGGGAGGGCCGGGACGCCCAGATACGCAGTATTTT,CASSPSVAGGPGRPDTQYF
TRBV20-1,few,TRBJ2-1,TRBD2,TGCAGTGCTGGGGGAGGGCCGCATGAGCAGTTCTTC,CSAGGGPHEQFF
TRBV7-2,.,TRBJ2-2,TRBD1,TGTGCCAGCAGCCTCCGACAGGGGGATTACGGGGAGCTGTTTTTT,CASSLRQGDYGELFF
TRBV30,many,TRBJ1-1,.,TGTGCGATAAGCCCGAGAATTGGGGCTGAAGCTTTCTTT,CAISPRIGAEAFF
TRBV5-1,.,TRBJ2-1,TRBD2,TGCGCCAGCAGCCCCTCGTCCCTAGCGGGGGCTGGTCTCTTC,CASSPSSLAGAGLF
TRBV7-2,many,TRBJ2-1,.,TGTGCCAGCAGCTCACTCAATGAGCAGTTCTTC,CASSSLNEQFF
TRBV5-4,many,TRBJ2-5,.,TGTGCCAGCAGCTTAACCGGGACTCTTAGAGAGACCCAGTACTTC,CASSLTGTLRETQYF
TRBV24-1,many,TRBJ2-3,.,TGTGCCACCAGTGACCCTGGAGGGGGGTCCACAGATACGCAGTATTTT,CATSDPGGGSTDTQYF
TRBV7-2,.,TRBJ2-7,TRBD2,TGTGCCAGCAGCCGTGACGATCTAGCGGGGTCCTCCTACGAGCAGTACTTC,CASSRDDLAGSSYEQYF
TRBV25-1,.,TRBJ2-2,TRBD2,TGTGCCAGCAGTGACAAGGGTTCTGGGAGGGCCCCCGGGGAGCTGTTTTTT,CASSDKGSGRAPGELFF